The source of this TCR delta chain is a study of Vδ1+ human thymocytes. Comments on this clone: Its antigen is unidentified.

The V and J ends lost 3 bases and 3 bases respectively, with 20 bases between them. From germline, CDR1 is TSWWSYY and CDR2 QGS. The CDR3 extends over 18 amino acids. Sequences come from RNA converted to cDNA by reverse transcription. CDR3 amplicons came from multiplex PCR with pooled V-gene forward and constant-region reverse primers. TCRdb made new clone calls on the multiplex PCR reads using CATT. This table holds 80,000 or so delta-chain clones, around 35% found once. Study results and limitations: TRD repertoires were essentially private, unlike widely shared TRG clonotypes. Thymic delta-chain repertoires held about 20% Vdelta2 sequences and few Vdelta3, despite high sort purity. In the thymus, TRG and TRD repertoires looked highly polyclonal with Gaussian CDR3 lengths.

Thymocytes were sorted as CD3+ TCRVdelta1+ TCRVdelta2- after alphabeta T cell depletion. Between about 98% and 99.6% of sorted thymocytes were Vdelta1+. The sequenced sample was Vdelta1+ gamma-delta thymocytes from the thymus. Subset in this sample: FACS-sorted CD3+ TCRalphabeta- TCRVdelta1+ TCRVdelta2- thymocytes. The chain employs TRDV1 and TRDJ2; D might be TRDD3 (6 bases). The source is a boy under two years old who had congenital heart surgery. CDR3 DNA: TGTGCTCTTGGGGACCGTCGAACCCGGGGGACTCTGACAGCACAACTCTTCTTT. Its protein is CALGDRRTRGTLTAQLFF.